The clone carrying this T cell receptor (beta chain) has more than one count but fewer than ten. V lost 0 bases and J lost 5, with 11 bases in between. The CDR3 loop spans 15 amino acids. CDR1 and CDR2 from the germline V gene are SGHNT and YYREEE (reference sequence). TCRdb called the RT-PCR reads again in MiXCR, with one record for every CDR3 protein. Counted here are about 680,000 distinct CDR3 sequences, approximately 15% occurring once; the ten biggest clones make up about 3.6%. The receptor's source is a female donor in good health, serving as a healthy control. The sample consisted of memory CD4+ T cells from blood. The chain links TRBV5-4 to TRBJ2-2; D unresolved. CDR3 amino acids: CASSLDNQRTGELFF. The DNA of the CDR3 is TGTGCCAGCAGCTTGGACAACCAGAGAACCGGGGAGCTGTTTTTT.